A selection of T cell receptor beta chains follows, all from one sample in a study of blood T cell repertoires in COVID-19. Assay used: immunoSEQ multiplex PCR; TCRdb lists only in-frame clones, some missing. The sample yields about 340,000 clones, approximately 82% seen once. Sequenced sample: peripheral blood. These receptors came from a man younger than 40 with active or convalescent COVID-19. CDR3s include the opening cysteine and the closing phenylalanine or tryptophan. The order of the fields is V gene, clone size, D gene, J gene, CDR3 protein, CDR3 DNA. A D gene is named only where the DNA matches it firmly. Not every row has a clone size; where given, it reads once, few, many or a size class.

TRBV5-1,once,-,TRBJ2-1,CASSFLRDWGDNEQFF,TGCGCCAGCAGCTTCCTCCGGGACTGGGGGGATAATGAGCAGTTCTTC
TRBV5-6,-,-,TRBJ1-2,CASSLQGIYLDGYTF,TGTGCCAGCAGCCTACAGGGTATTTACTTAGATGGCTACACCTTC
TRBV5-1,-,-,TRBJ2-1,CASSLEGGAYNEQFF,TGCGCCAGCAGTCTCGAAGGGGGGGCCTACAATGAGCAGTTCTTC
TRBV5-1,-,-,TRBJ2-7,CASSRQTVPYEQYF,TGCGCCAGCAGCCGACAGACCGTCCCCTACGAGCAGTACTTC
TRBV15,-,-,TRBJ1-1,CATSREKELATEAFF,TGTGCCACCAGCAGAGAGAAGGAGCTAGCCACTGAAGCTTTCTTT
TRBV28,-,TRBD1,TRBJ2-5,CASNPGQQETQYF,TGTGCCAGCAATCCGGGACAGCAAGAGACCCAGTACTTC
TRBV6-1,-,TRBD2,TRBJ2-5,CASSEPWGLAGFQETQYF,TGTGCCAGCAGTGAACCGTGGGGCCTAGCGGGGTTCCAAGAGACCCAGTACTTC
TRBV6-2/TRBV6-3,-,-,TRBJ2-1,CASSRPSRGSYNEQFF,TGTGCCAGCAGTCGGCCCTCCCGCGGGTCCTACAATGAGCAGTTCTTC
TRBV6-4,-,TRBD1,TRBJ2-1,CASSVQTGGNLNEQFF,TGTGCCAGCAGTGTGCAGACAGGGGGCAATTTGAATGAGCAGTTCTTC
TRBV18,-,TRBD1,TRBJ2-6,CASSPVGTVISGANVLTF,TGTGCCAGCTCACCAGTCGGGACAGTGATCTCTGGGGCCAACGTCCTGACTTTC